This T cell receptor beta chain was recovered during a study of blood T cell repertoires in COVID-19 (dated by TCRdb to 2018 to 2021). About the full investigation: Samples covering the acute and convalescent phases of COVID-19 were provided by collaborators in the United States, Italy and Spain. The material from the prospective study consisted of cDNA or gDNA derived from T cells, B-cell-depleted T cells, or PBMCs. The dataset comprised deeply sampled blood TCRbeta repertoires from subjects exposed to, actively infected with, or recovered from COVID-19. The repertoires were released in a freely available public database meant as a resource for research on the immune response to SARS-CoV-2. Samples came from the ongoing ImmuneRACE study (first 160 participants) plus 1,254 subjects from 6 global collaborators. Sample metadata almost always included a de-identified subject ID, COVID-19 status, age in years and sex. HLA class I and class II types, where available, came from metadata supplied by the sample provider rather than from assay-based typing.

As to this clone: Which antigen it targets is not known. Base qualities are not recorded, but no much larger clone differs from it by a single base.

Reading the germline V gene (reference sequence) gives CDR1 LGHDT and CDR2 YNNKEL. There are 14 amino acids in the CDR3, from cysteine to phenylalanine inclusive. Only the CDR3 region is kept as DNA, spanning 42 bases read in frame from base 1. The junction carries 15 bases between V and J, which are trimmed by 5 bases and 6 bases respectively. TCRbeta CDR3 regions were amplified from genomic DNA using the immunoSEQ Assay, a bias-controlled multiplex PCR. Under the source paper's analysis protocol: The number of nucleated cells in each sample was estimated from the amplification of reference gene primers within the assay. To quantify the absolute abundance of each unique TCRbeta CDR3 rearrangement, sequence reads were collapsed and filtered. For each sample, productive Simpson clonality was calculated as the square root of Simpson's diversity index across productive rearrangements. The table was pulled from immuneACCESS by TCRdb, which kept in-frame rearrangements only. Such tables lose some clones; where checked, under half of the loss comes from unresolved V genes, and the rest has no known cause. From that table come the V and J calls and clone size; the DNA was used to work out D and trimming. The sample includes more than 400,000 clones, with roughly 85% observed a single time. The top ten clonotypes cover approximately 2.9% of the sample.

Study-wide conclusions, independent of this receptor: How much clinical and demographic metadata was included differed by source and by participant, and the metadata was provided uncurated.

Whole blood was collected in K2EDTA tubes by collaborating institutions according to the institutions' own protocols. For TCRbeta analysis, collaborator samples were shipped as frozen whole blood, as isolated PBMCs, or as DNA extracted from either sample type. In this chain, TRBV3-1 (or the pseudogene TRBV3-2) is recombined with TRBJ2-3; possibly the D gene is TRBD1, per 5 matching bases. Sequenced material: peripheral blood. The sequence was obtained from a human donor in a cohort sampled during active COVID-19. The nucleotide sequence reads TGTGCCAGCAGCTCCCAGGGCAGAACCGATACGCAGTATTTT. It encodes CASSSQGRTDTQYF.